The clone carrying this T cell receptor beta chain showed up just once. The sample belongs to a study of T cell changes during pregnancy in multiple sclerosis. The method was immunoSEQ multiplex PCR; TCRdb's version includes in-frame clones alone and lacks a portion of them. The sample carries 50,000 to 60,000 clones, nearly 95% recorded once. This clonotype was sampled from a female donor with multiple sclerosis, enrolled in a pregnancy study. Sequencing was performed on CD4+ T cells from peripheral blood mononuclear cells, taken in the second trimester of pregnancy.

The CDR3 sequence: CASSWDSYNEQFF. The CDR3 DNA is TGTGCCAGCAGCTGGGACAGTTACAATGAGCAGTTCTTC. The V gene is TRBV11-3, the J gene TRBJ2-1; 7 positions agree with TRBD1. J was trimmed by 4 bases and V by 4 bases; bases with no gene match: 1. CDR1 SGHNT and CDR2 YENEEA come from the germline V gene. The length of the CDR3 is 13 residues.